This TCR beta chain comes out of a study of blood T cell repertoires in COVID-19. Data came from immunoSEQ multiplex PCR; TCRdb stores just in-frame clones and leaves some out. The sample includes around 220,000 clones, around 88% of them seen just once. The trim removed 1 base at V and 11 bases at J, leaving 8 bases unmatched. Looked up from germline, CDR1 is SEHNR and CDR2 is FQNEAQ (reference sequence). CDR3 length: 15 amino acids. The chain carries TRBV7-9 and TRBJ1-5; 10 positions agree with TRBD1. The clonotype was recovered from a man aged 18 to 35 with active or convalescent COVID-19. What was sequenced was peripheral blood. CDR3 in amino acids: CASSLEGQGPEAQHF. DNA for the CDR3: TGTGCCAGCAGCTTAGAGGGACAGGGGCCGGAGGCCCAGCATTTT.